A single sample gave rise to the 14 T cell receptor beta chains below, sequenced in a study of monozygotic twins with inflammatory bowel disease. TCRdb reanalyzed the 5' RACE reads, giving one entry per CDR3 protein sequence and no DNA. The sample table sets out 150,000 to 200,000 distinct CDR3 sequences. Material for sequencing was blood. Every receptor here comes from a human donor with ulcerative colitis or Crohn's disease, or a healthy co-twin of an affected twin (not recorded which).

This sequence joins TRBV24-1 and TRBJ1-2. There are 14 residues in the CDR3. Germline V lookup: CDR1 KGHDR, CDR2 SFDVKD. CDR3 sequence: CATSDVNKRNGYTF.

The chain employs TRBV20-1 and TRBJ1-4; lacking DNA, the TRBD1 call made by TCRdb goes unchecked. There are 16 residues in the CDR3. Germline V lookup: CDR1 DFQATT, CDR2 SNEGSKA (reference sequence). The CDR3 sequence is CSARGYRAAPNEKLFF.

The CDR3 protein is CSVESSGSLDTQYF. The chain employs TRBV29-1 and TRBJ2-3; without DNA, the TCRdb call of TRBD2 cannot be checked. Germline CDR1 is SQVTM and CDR2 is ANQGSEA. CDR3 length: 14 amino acids.

This chain links TRBV5-1 with TRBJ2-3; the TCRdb call, TRBD2, lacks DNA for checking. Looked up from germline, CDR1 is SGHRS and CDR2 is YFSETQ. This CDR3 comprises 18 residues. This chain's CDR3 is CASSLVRLAGEPTDTQYF.

The chain recombines TRBV28 with TRBJ2-1; no DNA is available, so the TRBD2 call from TCRdb remains unchecked. The germline V gene has CDR1 MDHEN and CDR2 SYDVKM. The CDR3 covers 16 residues. The CDR3 reads CASSLTTSGMSNEQFF.

J is TRBJ2-3 and V is TRBV9. The CDR3 has 15 residues. Per the germline V gene, CDR1 is SGDLS and CDR2 is YYNGEE. CDR3 sequence: CASSVGPLSTDTQYF.

The chain has TRBV12-3 or TRBV12-4 and TRBJ2-6; TCRdb's assignment of TRBD2 cannot be checked, as there is no DNA. CDR3 length equals 18 residues. The CDR3 is CASSFFSAGGSGANVLTF.

The rearrangement links TRBV4-2 to TRBJ2-1; TCRdb calls TRBD2, which cannot be checked without DNA. Germline V gives CDR1 LGHNA, CDR2 YNFKEQ. The CDR3 is made up of 15 amino acids. The CDR3 region is CASSQVTSGYNEQFF.

The chain is built from TRBV5-1 and TRBJ2-1; TCRdb outputs TRBD1, but without DNA this stays unchecked. The CDR3 totals 14 residues. The germline CDR1 and CDR2 sequences are SGHRS and YFSETQ. The CDR3 protein is CASRLGGGTGTQFF.

V is TRBV18 and J is TRBJ1-6; the TRBD1 assignment by TCRdb is unverifiable without DNA. Germline-derived CDR1 and CDR2 are KGHSH and LQKENI. The CDR3 extends over 19 amino acids. This CDR3 reads CASSPPTDRGRFYNSPLHF.

The rearrangement joins TRBV28 to TRBJ2-2; lacking DNA, the TRBD1 call made by TCRdb goes unchecked. The CDR3 is made up of 14 amino acids. In germline, CDR1 is MDHEN, CDR2 SYDVKM. The CDR3 protein is CASRSGGVAGELFF.

J is TRBJ2-1 and V is TRBV3-1; TCRdb selects TRBD2, and the lack of DNA leaves this call unchecked. Germline V gene data show CDR1 as LGHDT and CDR2 as YNNKEL (reference sequence). The CDR3 consists of 16 residues. CDR3 amino acids: CASSQAPPGNSNEQFF.

V is TRBV7-8 and J is TRBJ2-7; TCRdb outputs TRBD2, but without DNA this stays unchecked. Germline V gene lookup returns CDR1 SGHVS and CDR2 FQNEAQ. This CDR3 is 14 amino acids long. The CDR3: CASRLIAGAPEQYF.

This CDR3 is CSARVNGLEGSPLHF. V is TRBV20-1 and J is TRBJ1-6. Germline assignment: CDR1 DFQATT and CDR2 SNEGSKA (reference sequence). This CDR3 region has 15 residues.